The 31 T cell receptor beta chains given below trace back to one sample, sequenced in a study of a mutant IDH1 vaccine in newly diagnosed glioma. Their antigen targets remain unknown. Sequencing used immunoSEQ multiplex PCR; TCRdb keeps in-frame clones, though not all of them. The repertoire holds some 57,000 clones, with 76% as singletons. Time point denoted: week 47, end of study. The vaccine gave 300 ug of a 20-mer mutant IDH1 peptide subcutaneously per dose. The input for sequencing was PBMCs, taken from a glioma patient whose treatment included an IDH1 peptide vaccine. These receptors all stem from a woman in her 40s with glioma. Some clones in this sample may be carry-over from other donors' samples.

The chain is built from TRBV19 and TRBJ1-4, with TRBD1 as a possible D gene (6 bases). V lost 7 bases and J 8 bases, leaving 17 bases between the germline ends. Germline CDR1 and CDR2: LNHDA and SQIVND (reference sequence). The CDR3 extends over 14 amino acids. The CDR3 DNA reads TGTGCCAGTATTGAACAGGGTCGGACGGAAAAACTGTTTTTT. It translates to CASIEQGRTEKLFF.

This chain connects TRBV7-2 to TRBJ2-7; the match to TRBD2 covers 10 bases. Germline V lookup: CDR1 SGHTA, CDR2 FQGNSA. V lost 4 bases, J lost 2 bases, and 2 bases stayed unmatched. The CDR3 covers 14 residues. CDR3 loop: CASSWGLAPYEQYF. The DNA for the CDR3 is TGTGCCAGCAGCTGGGGACTAGCGCCCTACGAGCAGTACTTC.

The CDR3 loop reads CASSPGWHEQFF. CDR3 bases: TGTGCCAGCAGTCCAGGTTGGCATGAGCAGTTCTTC. The V gene is TRBV6-6, the J gene TRBJ2-1; D not resolved. The CDR3 extends over 12 amino acids. The germline V gene encodes CDR1 MNHNY and CDR2 SVGAGI (reference sequence). V gave up 5 bases and J gave up 8 bases, with 10 bases separating them.

The chain is built from TRBV5-1 and TRBJ1-2, with a weak D call TRBD1 (5 bases). V was pared by 1 base and J by 1 base, with 14 bases between. CDR1 SGHRS and CDR2 YFSETQ come from the germline V gene. The CDR3 contains 16 residues. The CDR3 here is CASSLWPGRVNYGYTF. DNA for the CDR3: TGCGCCAGCAGCTTGTGGCCGGGGCGGGTTAACTATGGCTACACCTTC.

This clone was detected only once. The gene calls are TRBV29-1 and TRBJ2-3; D possibly uses TRBD1 or TRBD2 (6 bases each). The germline CDR1 and CDR2 sequences are SQVTM and ANQGSEA. This CDR3 is 18 amino acids long. The V and J ends lost 7 bases and 1 base respectively, with 27 bases between them. CDR3 sequence (DNA): TGCAGCGCCCGAGGGGAGGTTTGGCAGGGGCCAGGCACAGATACGCAGTATTTT. Encoded protein: CSARGEVWQGPGTDTQYF.

V usage is TRBV29-1 and J usage is TRBJ2-1; 9 bases are shared with TRBD2. Per the germline V gene, CDR1 is SQVTM and CDR2 is ANQGSEA. The CDR3 extends over 16 amino acids. With 4 bases clipped from V and 3 bases from J, the junction kept 10 bases outside the gene matches. CDR3 protein: CSVAPAAGGVYNEQFF. The CDR3 bases are TGCAGCGTTGCCCCTGCGGCGGGAGGGGTCTACAATGAGCAGTTCTTC.

The chain recombines TRBV5-1 with TRBJ1-1; maybe TRBD1 (5 bases). The germline V and J ends were trimmed by 2 bases and 6 bases, with 14 bases remaining between them. This CDR3 is built from 14 residues. The germline CDR1 and CDR2 sequences are SGHRS and YFSETQ. The CDR3 loop reads CASSLAGNGPEAFF. In DNA form, the CDR3 reads TGCGCCAGCAGCTTAGCAGGGAATGGGCCTGAAGCTTTCTTT.

V gene TRBV5-1 combines with J gene TRBJ2-3; D unresolved. V was pared by 3 bases and J by 3 bases, with 11 bases between. Germline values: CDR1 SGHRS, CDR2 YFSETQ. The CDR3 has 14 residues. As DNA, the CDR3 is TGCGCCAGCAGCTCCCCTTATAGGACAGATACGCAGTATTTT. This codes for CASSSPYRTDTQYF.

This rearrangement joins TRBV9 to TRBJ1-1; perhaps TRBD1 as D (6 bases). V was trimmed by 3 bases and J by 1 base, leaving 10 bases between them. CDR3 length equals 14 residues. CDR1 SGDLS and CDR2 YYNGEE come from the germline V gene. DNA for the CDR3: TGTGCCAGCAGCGGAAGCAGGGGGAACACTGAAGCTTTCTTT. As protein: CASSGSRGNTEAFF.

V gene TRBV18 combines with J gene TRBJ2-7, with TRBD2 as a possible D gene (6 bases). Germline-derived CDR1 and CDR2 are KGHSH and LQKENI. The CDR3 totals 16 residues. V dropped 2 bases and J dropped 7 bases, with 21 bases sitting between them. DNA for the CDR3: TGTGCCAGCTCACCATCTCAAGCGGGTTCTGCGGGGGAGCAGTACTTC. It encodes CASSPSQAGSAGEQYF.

V gene TRBV4-1 combines with J gene TRBJ2-1, with D possibly TRBD2 on 6 matching bases. Trimming left V 0 bases short and J 7 bases short, with 13 bases between. This CDR3 contains 15 residues. Germline CDR1 is MGHRA and CDR2 is YSYEKL. For the CDR3, the DNA is TGCGCCAGCAGCCAAGAGGAGGGCTTGGGGAATGAGCAGTTCTTC. Translation gives CASSQEEGLGNEQFF.

The CDR3 reads CASSQDRLAGWETQYF. The CDR3 bases are TGCGCCAGCAGCCAAGATCGACTAGCGGGGTGGGAGACCCAGTACTTC. This rearrangement joins TRBV4-3 to TRBJ2-5; 11 bases match TRBD2. Germline trimming cut 0 bases from V and 5 bases from J; bases unmatched to any gene: 5. This CDR3 contains 16 residues. The germline gives CDR1 LGHNA, CDR2 YSLEER.

There are a few counts of this clone. V usage is TRBV18 and J usage is TRBJ1-4; 8 positions agree with TRBD1. Trimming at V came to 6 bases and at J to 8 bases, leaving 8 bases not matched to a gene. This CDR3 contains 14 residues. Germline lookup yields CDR1 KGHSH and CDR2 LQKENI. The CDR3 bases are TGTGCCAGCTCGCTAGAGCGGACAGGGGAAAAACTGTTTTTT. Protein sequence: CASSLERTGEKLFF.

The rearrangement uses TRBV7-9 and TRBJ1-2; unclear D gene. CDR3 length: 12 residues. With 1 base removed from V and 7 bases from J, the gap between germline ends came to 7 bases. Looked up from germline, CDR1 is SEHNR and CDR2 is FQNEAQ (reference sequence). CDR3 nucleotides: TGTGCCAGCAGCTTAGGGAGGGTTGGCTACACCTTC. Its translation is CASSLGRVGYTF.

The rearrangement joins TRBV4-3 to TRBJ2-7; D not resolved. The DNA end is a closer match to TRBJ2-5, so the J assignment may be wrong. Germline assignment: CDR1 LGHNA and CDR2 YSLEER. There are 14 residues in the CDR3. The CDR3: CASSRHLGQETQYF. In DNA, the CDR3 is TGCGCCAGCAGCCGACATCTGGGCCAAGAGACCCAGTACTTC.

CDR3: CASSFNLLPLHF. For the CDR3, the DNA is TGTGCCAGCAGTTTCAACCTCTTACCCCTCCACTTT. The rearrangement links TRBV28 to TRBJ1-6; D gene ambiguous. Trimming stripped 3 bases from V and 12 bases from J, with 9 bases between. This CDR3 has 12 residues. Germline lookup yields CDR1 MDHEN and CDR2 SYDVKM.

The sample holds a few counts of this clone. The chain uses TRBV29-1 and TRBJ2-3; possibly TRBD1 or TRBD2 for D (5 bases each). V was pared by 4 bases and J by 5 bases, with 10 bases between. Germline V lookup: CDR1 SQVTM, CDR2 ANQGSEA. CDR3 length: 12 amino acids. The CDR3 protein is CSVVRDVDTQYF. For the CDR3, the DNA is TGCAGCGTTGTCAGGGACGTAGATACGCAGTATTTT.

This clone was seen a few times. The chain uses TRBV7-9 and TRBJ1-1; D might be TRBD1 (5 bases). Germline loops: CDR1 SEHNR, CDR2 FQNEAQ (reference sequence). CDR3 size: 14 residues. Trimming cost V 6 bases and J 1 base, with 12 bases left between them. CDR3 coding DNA: TGTGCCAGCAGGGGGGGGACCAAGAACACTGAAGCTTTCTTT. It encodes CASRGGTKNTEAFF.

This clone was recorded only once. J is TRBJ1-1 and V is TRBV7-2, with D perhaps TRBD1 (5 bases). CDR3 size: 12 residues. V was cut by 5 bases and J by 11 bases, with 15 bases left in between. Germline CDR1 and CDR2: SGHTA and FQGNSA. The CDR3 bases are TGTGCCAGCAGCCGGGGCCCGAAAGAGGCTTTCTTT. Translating gives CASSRGPKEAFF.

The chain is built from TRBV27 and TRBJ1-1; TRBD1 is a possible D gene (6 bases). The CDR3 runs 14 residues. V gave up 2 bases and J gave up 1 base, with 8 bases separating them. The germline V gene encodes CDR1 MNHEY and CDR2 SMNVEV (reference sequence). Here the CDR3 DNA reads TGTGCCAGCAGTTTACGGGGGCCGAACACTGAAGCTTTCTTT. Residues: CASSLRGPNTEAFF.

This sequence joins TRBV10-3 and TRBJ1-1; possibly TRBD1 for D (5 bases). V was clipped by 10 bases and J by 2 bases, with 20 bases between them. Germline V lookup: CDR1 ENHRY, CDR2 SYGVKD. This CDR3 contains 15 residues. CDR3 nucleotide sequence: TGTGCCACCGGGGAAGGCCTTCGGGGCAACACTGAAGCTTTCTTT. Translation: CATGEGLRGNTEAFF.

The gene calls are TRBV10-3 and TRBJ2-7, with D unresolved. The CDR3 is 11 residues long. Germline V CDR1 and CDR2: ENHRY, SYGVKD. V was cut by 0 bases and J by 7 bases, with 4 bases left in between. CDR3 DNA: TGTGCCATCAGTGAGTCGGGAGAGCAGTACTTC. Protein product: CAISESGEQYF.

This clone was detected a few times. This chain links TRBV27 with TRBJ1-2; 7 bases map to TRBD1. The CDR3 covers 13 residues. Looked up from germline, CDR1 is MNHEY and CDR2 is SMNVEV (reference sequence). V shed 3 bases, J shed 8 bases, and the junction held 6 bases outside the gene matches. CDR3 in DNA: TGTGCCAGCAGTTTGGCAGGGGGAAGAGGCTACACCTTC. The encoded protein is CASSLAGGRGYTF.

The chain recombines TRBV4-1 with TRBJ1-3, with D unresolved. The CDR3 contains 15 residues. Per the germline V gene, CDR1 is MGHRA and CDR2 is YSYEKL. The ends were cut back, 0 bases at V and 0 bases at J, with 6 bases in the middle. CDR3 DNA: TGCGCCAGCAGCCAAGATCTAGTCTCTGGAAACACCATATATTTT. The encoded protein is CASSQDLVSGNTIYF.

The CDR3 sequence is CASGYTSNQPQHF. DNA for the CDR3: TGTGCTAGTGGTTACACTAGCAATCAGCCCCAGCATTTT. This chain joins TRBV12-5 and TRBJ1-5; no clear D. The V end lost 4 bases, the J end lost 0 bases, and 4 bases lay between the germline ends. The CDR3 covers 13 residues. Germline lookup yields CDR1 LGHNT and CDR2 FRNRAP. The complete variable domain, with remaining parts taken from reference TRBV12-5 and TRBJ1-5, reads DARVTQTPRHKVTEMGQEVTMRCQPILGHNTVFWYRQTMMQGLELLAYFRNRAPLDDSGMPKDRFSAEMPDATLATLKIQPSEPRDSAVYFCASGYTSNQPQHFGDGTRLSIL.

The genes are TRBV18 and TRBJ2-7; a weak D match, TRBD1 (6 bases). Germline CDR1 reads KGHSH; CDR2 reads LQKENI. V was clipped by 3 bases and J by 2 bases, with 14 bases between them. The CDR3 loop spans 15 amino acids. The CDR3 protein is CASSPRSGATYEQYF. The CDR3 DNA sequence: TGTGCCAGCTCACCTCGGTCAGGGGCCACCTACGAGCAGTACTTC. The variable domain in full, with the rest retrieved from reference TRBV18 and TRBJ2-7, is NAGVMQNPRHLVRRRGQEARLRCSPMKGHSHVYWYRQLPEEGLKFMVYLQKENIIDESGMPKERFSAEFPKEGPSILRIQQVVRGDSAAYFCASSPRSGATYEQYFGPGTRLTVT.

This clone has a single count. The rearrangement uses TRBV5-4 and TRBJ2-7; 9 bases are a match to TRBD1. With 0 bases clipped from V and 4 bases from J, the junction kept 2 bases outside the gene matches. The CDR3 loop spans 14 amino acids. Germline values: CDR1 SGHNT, CDR2 YYREEE (reference sequence). CDR3 region: CASSLGQGGYEQYF. For the CDR3, the DNA is TGTGCCAGCAGCTTGGGACAGGGGGGATACGAGCAGTACTTC.

The genes are TRBV19 and TRBJ2-3; 7 bases are a match to TRBD2. Unmatched junction bases numbered 6, after V lost 4 bases and J lost 5 bases. Per germline, CDR1 LNHDA and CDR2 SQIVND (reference sequence). This CDR3 has 14 residues. This CDR3 is CASSTTERGDTQYF. CDR3 bases: TGTGCCAGTAGTACTACGGAGCGGGGAGATACGCAGTATTTT.

The CDR3 spells CATGLAGGPSRETQYF. The CDR3 DNA reads TGTGCCACCGGACTAGCGGGGGGGCCGTCTCGGGAGACCCAGTACTTC. The chain is built from TRBV10-3 and TRBJ2-5; the match to TRBD2 covers 15 bases. The V gene's germline CDR1 is ENHRY and CDR2 SYGVKD. V trimming: 10 bases; J trimming: 5 bases; junction bases outside the gene matches: 11. This CDR3 contains 16 residues.

The chain links TRBV28 to TRBJ2-7, with TRBD2 matching 7 bases. The CDR3 has 13 residues. From germline, CDR1 is MDHEN and CDR2 SYDVKM. V lost 2 bases to trimming and J lost 6 bases; unmatched junction nucleotides: 4. CDR3 nucleotide sequence: TGTGCCAGCAGTTTAGGGACTATTCCCGAGCAGTACTTC. Encoded protein: CASSLGTIPEQYF.

Worth noting for this clone: The junction and the germline gene differ at one end; a read error may be behind it. This rearrangement joins TRBV4-3 to TRBJ2-3; possibly TRBD2 for D (6 bases). The CDR3 contains 17 residues. In germline, CDR1 is LGHNA, CDR2 YSLEER. CDR3 sequence: CASSQGRGLGYTDTRYF. The CDR3 DNA follows: TGCGCCAGCAGCCAAGGGCGGGGTTTGGGGTACACAGATACGCGGTATTTT.